This TCR beta chain is drawn from a study of blood T cell repertoires in COVID-19. Study in general: Sources were T cells, B-cell-depleted T cells, or PBMCs; the material itself was cDNA or gDNA.

A few counts support this clone. Trimming stripped 6 bases from V and 0 bases from J, with 14 bases between. This CDR3 comprises 15 residues. CDR1 is LGHDT, CDR2 YNNKEL, per germline (reference sequence). Everyone who took part was roughly 18 to 89 years old, and they came from about 25 US areas. Cohorts were based on clinical histories the participants reported. Original processing notes: Reference gene primer amplification gave estimated nucleated cell counts. Sequencing used immunoSEQ multiplex PCR; TCRdb keeps in-frame clones, though not all of them. V and J calls and clone size are those listed in that table; D and trimming were worked out from the DNA. The sample has under 200,000 clones; roughly 90% are singletons.

The chain couples TRBV3-1 (or the pseudogene TRBV3-2) to TRBJ1-1, with a possible D match to TRBD1 (6 bases). The sequence derives from a woman between 45 and 65 years old who had recovered from COVID-19. The source material was PBMCs or T cells enriched from blood (not recorded which). CDR3 coding DNA: TGTGCCAGCAGACCCGGACAGCTGATGAACACTGAAGCTTTCTTT. This translates into CASRPGQLMNTEAFF.